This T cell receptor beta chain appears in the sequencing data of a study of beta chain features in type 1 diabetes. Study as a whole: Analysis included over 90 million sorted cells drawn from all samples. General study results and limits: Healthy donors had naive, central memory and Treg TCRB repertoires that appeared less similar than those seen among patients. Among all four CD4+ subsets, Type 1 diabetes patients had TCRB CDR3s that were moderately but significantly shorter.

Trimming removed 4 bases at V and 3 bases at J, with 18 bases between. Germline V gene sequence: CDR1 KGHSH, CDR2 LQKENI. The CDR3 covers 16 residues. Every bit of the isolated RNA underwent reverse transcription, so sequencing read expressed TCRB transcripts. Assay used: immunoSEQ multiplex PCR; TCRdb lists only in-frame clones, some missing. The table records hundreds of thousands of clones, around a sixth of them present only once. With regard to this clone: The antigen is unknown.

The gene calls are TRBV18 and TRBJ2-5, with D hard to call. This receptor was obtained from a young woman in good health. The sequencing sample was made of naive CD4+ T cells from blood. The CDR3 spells CASSLILGIVEETQYF. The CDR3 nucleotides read TGTGCCAGCTCACTAATCTTAGGGATTGTCGAAGAGACCCAGTACTTC.